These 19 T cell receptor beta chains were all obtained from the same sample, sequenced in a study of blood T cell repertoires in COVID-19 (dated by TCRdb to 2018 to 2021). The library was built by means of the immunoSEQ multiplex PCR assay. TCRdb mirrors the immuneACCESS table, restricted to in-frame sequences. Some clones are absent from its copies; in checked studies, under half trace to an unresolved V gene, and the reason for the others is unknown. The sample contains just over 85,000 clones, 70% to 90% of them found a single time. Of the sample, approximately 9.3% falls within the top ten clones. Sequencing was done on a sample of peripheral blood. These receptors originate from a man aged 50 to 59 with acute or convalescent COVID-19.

The CDR3 loop is CASSPPGGGEQYV. CDR3 DNA: TGTGCCAGCTCACCACCGGGGGGTGGCGAGCAGTACGTC. The V and J genes are TRBV18 and TRBJ2-7; tentative D call: TRBD2 (6 bases). The ends were cut back, 0 bases at V and 6 bases at J, with 9 bases in the middle. CDR3 size: 13 residues. Germline lookup yields CDR1 KGHSH and CDR2 LQKENI.

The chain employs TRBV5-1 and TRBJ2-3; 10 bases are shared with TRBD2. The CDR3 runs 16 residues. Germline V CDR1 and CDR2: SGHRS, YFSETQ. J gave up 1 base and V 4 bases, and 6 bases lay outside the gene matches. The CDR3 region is CASSPSLAGGTDTQYF. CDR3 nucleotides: TGCGCCAGCAGCCCCAGTCTAGCGGGGGGCACAGATACGCAGTATTTT.

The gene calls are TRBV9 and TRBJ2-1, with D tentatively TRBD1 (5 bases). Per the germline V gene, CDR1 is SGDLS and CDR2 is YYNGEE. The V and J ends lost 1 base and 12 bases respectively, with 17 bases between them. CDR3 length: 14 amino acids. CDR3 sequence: CASSVTLGTQGQFF. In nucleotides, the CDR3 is TGTGCCAGCAGCGTAACCTTGGGCACCCAGGGGCAGTTCTTC.

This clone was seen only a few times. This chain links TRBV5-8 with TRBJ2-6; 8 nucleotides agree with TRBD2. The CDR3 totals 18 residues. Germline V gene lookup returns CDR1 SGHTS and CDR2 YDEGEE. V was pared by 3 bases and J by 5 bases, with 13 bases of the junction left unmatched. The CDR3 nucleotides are TGTGCCAGCAGCTCGACTCGACTAGCGACGGGTAGGGCCAACGTCCTGACTTTC. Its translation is CASSSTRLATGRANVLTF.

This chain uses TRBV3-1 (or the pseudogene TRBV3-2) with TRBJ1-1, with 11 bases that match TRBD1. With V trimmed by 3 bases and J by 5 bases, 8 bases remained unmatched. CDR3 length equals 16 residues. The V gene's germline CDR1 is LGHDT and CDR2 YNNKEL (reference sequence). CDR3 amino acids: CASSQAGQGVETEAFF. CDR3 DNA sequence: TGTGCCAGCAGCCAGGCGGGACAGGGGGTGGAGACTGAAGCTTTCTTT.

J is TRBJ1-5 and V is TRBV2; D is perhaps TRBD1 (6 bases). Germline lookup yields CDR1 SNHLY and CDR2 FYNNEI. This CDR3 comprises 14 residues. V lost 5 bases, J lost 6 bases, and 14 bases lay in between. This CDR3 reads CASSLKRGIQPQHF. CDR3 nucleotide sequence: TGTGCCAGCAGTTTAAAAAGGGGGATTCAGCCCCAGCATTTT.

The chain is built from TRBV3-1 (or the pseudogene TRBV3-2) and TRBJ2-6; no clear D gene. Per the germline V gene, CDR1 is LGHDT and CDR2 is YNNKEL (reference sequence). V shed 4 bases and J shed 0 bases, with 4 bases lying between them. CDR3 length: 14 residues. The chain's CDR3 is CASSRHSGANVLTF. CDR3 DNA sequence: TGTGCCAGCAGCCGACACTCTGGGGCCAACGTCCTGACTTTC.

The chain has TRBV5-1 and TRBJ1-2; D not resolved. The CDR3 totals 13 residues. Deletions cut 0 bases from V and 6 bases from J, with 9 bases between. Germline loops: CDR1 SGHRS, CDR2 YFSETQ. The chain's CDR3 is CASSLGEAHGYTF. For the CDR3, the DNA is TGCGCCAGCAGCTTGGGGGAGGCCCATGGCTACACCTTC.

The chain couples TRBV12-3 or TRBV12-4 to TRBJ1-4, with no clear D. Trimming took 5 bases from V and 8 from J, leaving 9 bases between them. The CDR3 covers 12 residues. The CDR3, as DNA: TGTGCCAGCAGTCTACGTAACGAAAAACTGTTTTTT. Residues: CASSLRNEKLFF.

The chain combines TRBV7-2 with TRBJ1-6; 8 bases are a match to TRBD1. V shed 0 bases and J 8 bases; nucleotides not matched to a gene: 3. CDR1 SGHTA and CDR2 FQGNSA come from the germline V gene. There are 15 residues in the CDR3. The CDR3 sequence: CASSLAWTGHSPLHF. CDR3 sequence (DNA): TGTGCCAGCAGCTTAGCTTGGACAGGGCATTCACCCCTCCACTTT.

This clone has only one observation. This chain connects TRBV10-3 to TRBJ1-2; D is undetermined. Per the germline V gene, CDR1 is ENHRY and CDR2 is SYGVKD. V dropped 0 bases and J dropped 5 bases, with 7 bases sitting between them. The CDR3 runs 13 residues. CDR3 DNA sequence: TGTGCCATCAGTGAGTCCCAGGCATATGGCTACACCTTC. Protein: CAISESQAYGYTF.

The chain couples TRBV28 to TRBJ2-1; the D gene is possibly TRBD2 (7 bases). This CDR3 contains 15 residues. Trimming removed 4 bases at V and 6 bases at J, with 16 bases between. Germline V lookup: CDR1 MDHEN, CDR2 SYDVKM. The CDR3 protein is CASSSRGAQRNEQFF. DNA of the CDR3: TGTGCCAGCAGTTCACGGGGGGCCCAGCGCAATGAGCAGTTCTTC. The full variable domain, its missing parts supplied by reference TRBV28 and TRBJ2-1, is DVKVTQSSRYLVKRTGEKVFLECVQDMDHENMFWYRQDPGLGLRLIYFSYDVKMKEKGDIPEGYSVSREKKERFSLILESASTNQTSMYLCASSSRGAQRNEQFFGPGTRLTVL.

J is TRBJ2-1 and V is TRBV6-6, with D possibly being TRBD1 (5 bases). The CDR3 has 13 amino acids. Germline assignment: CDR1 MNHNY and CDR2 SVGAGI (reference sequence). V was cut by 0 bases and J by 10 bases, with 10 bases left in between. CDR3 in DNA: TGTGCCAGCAGTTACTCACGGACATCGGAGCAGTTCTTC. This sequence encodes CASSYSRTSEQFF.

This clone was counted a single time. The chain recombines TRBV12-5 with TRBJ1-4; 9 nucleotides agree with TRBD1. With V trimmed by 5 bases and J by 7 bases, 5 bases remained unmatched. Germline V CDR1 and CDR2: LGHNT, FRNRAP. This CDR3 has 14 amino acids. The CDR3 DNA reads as TGTGCTAGTGGTCCGGGACAGGGCTTTGAAAAACTGTTTTTT. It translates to CASGPGQGFEKLFF.

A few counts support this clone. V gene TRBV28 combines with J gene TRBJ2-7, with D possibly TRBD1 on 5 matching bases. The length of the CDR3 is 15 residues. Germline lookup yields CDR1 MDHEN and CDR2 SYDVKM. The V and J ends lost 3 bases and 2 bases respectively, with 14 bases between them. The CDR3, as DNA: TGTGCCAGCAGTTTTAGGTTGTCAGGGCCCTACGAGCAGTACTTC. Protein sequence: CASSFRLSGPYEQYF.

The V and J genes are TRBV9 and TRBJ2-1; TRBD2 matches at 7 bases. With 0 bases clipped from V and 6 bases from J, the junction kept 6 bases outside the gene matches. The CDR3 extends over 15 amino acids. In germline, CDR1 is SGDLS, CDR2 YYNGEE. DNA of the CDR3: TGTGCCAGCAGCGTAGGGACTAGTAAGATCAATGAGCAGTTCTTC. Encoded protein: CASSVGTSKINEQFF.

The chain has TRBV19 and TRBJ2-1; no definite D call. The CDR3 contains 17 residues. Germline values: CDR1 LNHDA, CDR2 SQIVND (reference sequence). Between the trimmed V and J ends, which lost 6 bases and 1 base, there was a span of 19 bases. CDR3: CASSPLGRTSSYNEQFF. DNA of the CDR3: TGTGCCAGTAGCCCCCTTGGGCGAACCTCTTCCTACAATGAGCAGTTCTTC.

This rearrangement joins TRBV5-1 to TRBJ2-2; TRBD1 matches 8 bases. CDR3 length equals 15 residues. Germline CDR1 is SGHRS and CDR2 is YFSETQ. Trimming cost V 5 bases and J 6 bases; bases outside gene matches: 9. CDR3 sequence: CASSLGTGSSGELFF. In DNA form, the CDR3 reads TGCGCCAGCAGTCTGGGGACAGGATCCTCCGGGGAGCTGTTTTTT.

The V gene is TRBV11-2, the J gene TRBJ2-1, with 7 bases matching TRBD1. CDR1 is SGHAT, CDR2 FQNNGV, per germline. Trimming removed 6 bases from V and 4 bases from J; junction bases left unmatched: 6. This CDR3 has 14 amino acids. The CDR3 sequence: CASSLRQGYNEQFF. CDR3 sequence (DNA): TGTGCCAGCAGTCTCCGACAGGGATACAATGAGCAGTTCTTC.